This T cell receptor (beta chain) emerged from a study of T cell responses to AZD1222 COVID-19 vaccine (dated by TCRdb to the early 2020s). With regard to the full study: AZD1222 recipients with second doses at about 4 weeks or about 12 weeks were pooled, because spike-specific TCR depth and breadth did not differ between schedules. Trial participants were enrolled into age subgroups of 18-55, 56-69 and 70-plus years, which contained approximately 150, 28 and 58 TCR-sequenced participants, respectively. TCR sequencing was performed for roughly 250 trial participants, of whom around 210 were given two doses of AZD1222 and 26 were given two doses of MenACWY control vaccine. Overall results and qualifications from the work: No day 14 peak-response samples were available, so repertoires were characterized only after the peak T cell response. Reportedly, almost half of the unique spike-specific TCRs recognized epitopes lying outside the regions that are mutated in the B.1.351 and B.1.1.7 variants. The vaccine-associated CD4 TCRs covered the entire spike protein, and the dominant responses fell in regions 160-218 and 743-854. Conclusions about previously exposed vaccinees are limited, since just six AZD1222 recipients were seropositive for SARS-CoV-2 at baseline. In the small 56-69-year group, the increase in depth fell short of significance, most likely because of low power. Participants were mostly white British and included more females than males, and it was suggested by the authors that clonal diversity may have been underestimated. After two AZD1222 doses, spike-specific TCR breadth and depth were significantly higher than at day 0 and than in MenACWY recipients.

The CDR3 regions of human TCRbeta chains were subjected to immunosequencing. In the original analysis: TCRs in the repertoires were compared against a reference library of SARS-CoV-2-specific TCRs that had been generated with the MIRA antigen-specificity platform. Breadth was defined as the fraction of unique TCRs that were SARS-CoV-2-associated, and depth was defined as the fraction of total T cells that were SARS-CoV-2-associated. Using the MIRA data, each spike-specific TCR was assigned both to the spike region to which the TCR was reactive and to a CD4 or CD8 class. Log10-transformed breadth and depth values were compared by one-way ANOVA with Sidak's multiple comparisons tests. Drawn from immuneACCESS, this table holds only the in-frame rearrangements with V and J called that TCRdb kept. Clones are partly lost; checked studies trace under half to an unresolved V gene and leave the rest unexplained. The V and J calls and the clone size are those of that table, but D and trimming were determined from the DNA. The sample profile shows more than 95,000 clones; 90% of them were found once. The ten largest account for roughly 7% of the sample.

A note on this clone: Its target antigen remains unknown. The sample holds no much larger clone one base away, and base qualities are not on file.

The CDR3, from cysteine to phenylalanine, totals 12 residues. Kept here is only the CDR3 DNA, which spans 36 bases and is read in frame from base 1. The CDR1 and CDR2 encoded by the germline V gene are MDHEN and SYDVKM. The germline ends are 12 bases apart after V is trimmed by 5 bases and J by 10 bases. What this sample's time point label stands for: baseline before first vaccination. The vaccinee samples were drawn from two UK trials, COV001 and COV002, one of which was a single-blind randomized controlled phase 2/3 trial testing AZD1222 (ChAdOx1 nCoV-19) in healthy adults. Trial participant PBMC samples were collected at day 0 and day 28 after the second dose for TCRbeta chain sequencing.

The sample was peripheral blood, taken on day 0 of AZD1222 vaccination. This receptor was identified in an adult in good health. The rearranged segments are TRBV28 and TRBJ2-1; a tentative D call is TRBD2 (6 bases match). The nucleotides read TGTGCCAGCAGTCCTCCGGCGGGGGAGCAGTTCTTC. Its protein is CASSPPAGEQFF.